This T cell receptor (beta chain) emerged from a study of blood T cell repertoires in COVID-19. In the authors' workflow: It was from reference gene primer amplification that nucleated cell counts were estimated. The data were produced by immunoSEQ multiplex PCR, yet TCRdb's version contains in-frame clones alone and is incomplete. The DNA gave D and trimming, while V, J and clone size come from that table. Of 200,000 to 300,000 clones listed, roughly 84% are singletons. With 7 bases removed from V and 1 base from J, the gap between germline ends came to 16 bases. This CDR3 is built from 15 residues. CDR1 and CDR2 from the germline V gene are ENHRY and SYGVKD.

The source of this sequence is a woman aged 40 to 50 who had recovered from COVID-19. Sequenced sample: peripheral blood. J is TRBJ1-1 and V is TRBV10-3; D possibly corresponds to TRBD1 (5 bases). The CDR3 region has the DNA TGTGCCATCACTGCGGGGGGAGGGACGAACACTGAAGCTTTCTTT. This gives the protein CAITAGGGTNTEAFF.